The 18 T cell receptor beta chains listed next were all sequenced from one sample in a study of T cell responses to AZD1222 COVID-19 vaccine (TCRdb year 2021). Library preparation employed the immunoSEQ multiplex PCR assay. Here the immuneACCESS table is served through TCRdb, limited to in-frame sequences with V and J called. Missing clones are a known gap in these copies; in checked studies unresolved V genes cover under half, and the rest lacks a known reason. Across this sample there are about 110,000 clones, with about nine tenths seen only once. Roughly 1.6% of the sample lies in the top ten. The sample's time point label, decoded: baseline before first vaccination. Source: peripheral blood, taken on day 0 of AZD1222 vaccination. These receptors were taken from an adult in good health.

The chain has TRBV14 and TRBJ2-2; no clear D. Per germline, CDR1 SGHDN and CDR2 FVKESK. The CDR3 contains 13 residues. Trimming removed 2 bases at V and 5 bases at J, with 6 bases between. The CDR3 coding sequence is TGTGCCAGCAGCCAACGGTATACCGGGGAGCTGTTTTTT. Translated, it gives CASSQRYTGELFF.

The chain links TRBV19 to TRBJ1-6; D gene uncertain. From germline, CDR1 is LNHDA and CDR2 SQIVND (reference sequence). This CDR3 is built from 15 residues. Trimming pared 4 bases from V and 0 bases from J, leaving 7 bases between. Written as DNA, the CDR3 is TGTGCCAGTAGTAGGACCAGCTCCTATAATTCACCCCTCCACTTT. Residues: CASSRTSSYNSPLHF.

This clone was seen more than once but under ten times. The genes are TRBV6-5 and TRBJ2-7, with D unclear. The V gene lost 6 bases and the J gene lost 6 bases, with 12 bases spanning the gap. Germline loops: CDR1 MNHEY, CDR2 SVGAGI. The CDR3 is made up of 12 amino acids. CDR3: CASRSRQSEQYF. The CDR3 nucleotides read TGTGCCAGCAGGTCAAGGCAATCCGAGCAGTACTTC.

This chain connects TRBV19 to TRBJ1-1; D remains ambiguous. The CDR3 is made up of 15 amino acids. Germline CDR1 reads LNHDA; CDR2 reads SQIVND (reference sequence). Trimming took 3 bases from V and 2 from J, leaving 13 bases between them. The CDR3 nucleotides are TGTGCCAGTAGTATCGGGTCCAGTCTTAACACTGAAGCTTTCTTT. It codes for CASSIGSSLNTEAFF.

The chain couples TRBV7-9 to TRBJ1-1; D is uncertain. Trimming pared 4 bases from V and 9 bases from J, leaving 12 bases between. The germline V gene has CDR1 SEHNR and CDR2 FQNEAQ (reference sequence). The CDR3 has 12 residues. The CDR3: CASSSGRQKAFF. In DNA form, the CDR3 reads TGTGCCAGCAGCTCCGGCAGACAAAAAGCTTTCTTT.

Points on this clone: Other DNA sequences within the sample encode an identical CDR3. The chain couples TRBV2 to TRBJ1-5, with no clear D. The CDR3 runs 14 residues. Germline V gene data show CDR1 as SNHLY and CDR2 as FYNNEI. The ends were cut back, 2 bases at V and 0 bases at J, with 5 bases in the middle. The CDR3 sequence is CASSEQISNQPQHF. CDR3 nucleotide sequence: TGTGCCAGCAGTGAACAAATTAGCAATCAGCCCCAGCATTTT.

This sequence joins TRBV7-9 and TRBJ1-1; D is possibly TRBD1 (5 bases). The CDR3 consists of 16 residues. V lost 0 bases and J 0 bases, leaving 11 bases between the germline ends. Germline V gene sequence: CDR1 SEHNR, CDR2 FQNEAQ (reference sequence). The CDR3 DNA is TGTGCCAGCAGCTTAGCCTTGAGGGGTATGAACACTGAAGCTTTCTTT. This translates into CASSLALRGMNTEAFF.

V gene TRBV3-1 (or the pseudogene TRBV3-2) combines with J gene TRBJ1-1; D not certain. Germline CDR1 reads LGHDT; CDR2 reads YNNKEL (reference sequence). The CDR3 runs to 14 residues. V dropped 2 bases and J dropped 1 base, with 8 bases sitting between them. Written as DNA, the CDR3 is TGTGCCAGCAGCCAACCACTGACGAACACTGAAGCTTTCTTT. Translation: CASSQPLTNTEAFF.

The CDR3 reads CASSLPPREREYGYTF. CDR3 nucleotide sequence: TGTGCCAGCAGCTTACCCCCCCGGGAAAGGGAGTATGGCTACACCTTC. The chain couples TRBV5-5 to TRBJ1-2; D call uncertain. Looked up from germline, CDR1 is SGHKS and CDR2 is YYEKEE (reference sequence). CDR3 length equals 16 residues. Deletions cut 2 bases from V and 5 bases from J, with 19 bases between.

The chain couples TRBV29-1 to TRBJ2-2; D is undetermined. V was trimmed by 8 bases and J by 3 bases, leaving 10 bases between them. This CDR3 has 12 residues. Germline V gene data show CDR1 as SQVTM and CDR2 as ANQGSEA. The DNA for the CDR3 is TGCAGCATCAGGTGGTACACCGGGGAGCTGTTTTTT. Translation: CSIRWYTGELFF.

The genes are TRBV2 and TRBJ2-2; D not resolved. Trimming left V 3 bases short and J 4 bases short, with 6 bases between. This CDR3 has 13 residues. Per the germline V gene, CDR1 is SNHLY and CDR2 is FYNNEI. The CDR3 protein is CASSDAVTGELFF. In DNA, the CDR3 is TGTGCCAGCAGTGATGCCGTCACCGGGGAGCTGTTTTTT.

The V and J genes are TRBV6-5 and TRBJ2-7; D ambiguous. V lost 0 bases and J lost 0, with 9 bases in between. Germline lookup yields CDR1 MNHEY and CDR2 SVGAGI. The CDR3 has 15 residues. The CDR3 DNA is TGTGCCAGCAGTTACTCGACGTGGGGCTCCTACGAGCAGTACTTC. Amino acids: CASSYSTWGSYEQYF.

V gene TRBV19 combines with J gene TRBJ2-7; D ambiguous. The CDR3 runs to 13 residues. Trimming left V 2 bases short and J 3 bases short, with 8 bases between. The germline V gene encodes CDR1 LNHDA and CDR2 SQIVND (reference sequence). The CDR3 protein is CASSIRPDYEQYF. CDR3 nucleotides: TGTGCCAGTAGTATAAGGCCGGACTACGAGCAGTACTTC.

V usage is TRBV10-1 and J usage is TRBJ2-5; possibly TRBD2 for D (6 bases). CDR1 and CDR2 (germline): WNHNN, SYGVQD (reference sequence). The CDR3 consists of 14 residues. V shed 4 bases and J shed 5 bases, with 14 bases lying between them. CDR3 sequence: CASSVETSDETQYF. In nucleotides, the CDR3 is TGCGCCAGCAGTGTTGAGACTAGTGATGAGACCCAGTACTTC.

This rearrangement joins TRBV3-1 (or the pseudogene TRBV3-2) to TRBJ1-3, with D unclear. The CDR3 loop spans 15 amino acids. Trimming removed 0 bases at V and 0 bases at J, with 6 bases between. Germline CDR1 is LGHDT and CDR2 is YNNKEL (reference sequence). The CDR3 sequence is CASSQDRFSGNTIYF. As DNA, the CDR3 is TGTGCCAGCAGCCAAGACCGGTTCTCTGGAAACACCATATATTTT.

The chain combines TRBV5-4 with TRBJ2-7; D uncertain. V was cut by 1 base and J by 2 bases, with 13 bases left in between. The CDR3 spans 15 residues. The germline V gene has CDR1 SGHNT and CDR2 YYREEE (reference sequence). CDR3 DNA sequence: TGTGCCAGCAGCTTGCACCCGACTCCGACCTACGAGCAGTACTTC. It is translated as CASSLHPTPTYEQYF.

V gene TRBV5-5 combines with J gene TRBJ1-4; D may be TRBD1 (5 bases). Per germline, CDR1 SGHKS and CDR2 YYEKEE (reference sequence). The length of the CDR3 is 15 residues. V was shortened by 3 bases and J by 4 bases, with 13 bases between the two germline ends. This CDR3 is CASSSPGRINEKLFF. CDR3 nucleotide sequence: TGTGCCAGCAGCTCCCCGGGACGGATTAATGAAAAACTGTTTTTT.

CDR3 coding DNA: TGTGCCAGCAGCAAAGCCGGAGACAGGGGGCCTCAGCCCCAGCATTTT. Protein: CASSKAGDRGPQPQHF. The J gene is TRBJ1-5, the V gene TRBV21-1; the table's D call of TRBD1 was not tested on the DNA. TRBV21-1 has pseudogene status. The CDR3 sequence is 16 residues long.